Listed below are T cell receptor beta chains from one sample, sequenced in a study of blood T cells in healthy people across ages. TCRdb reanalysed the 5' RACE reads using MiXCR and keeps one entry per CDR3 protein. The data show around 800,000 distinct CDR3 sequences, about 46% seen once. The sample comprised blood. These receptors all come from a man older than 75 in good health. Both conserved end residues are part of each CDR3. A D gene is named only where the DNA matches it firmly. The listing skips clone size in some rows; elsewhere it reads once, few, many or a size class.

.,TRBJ2-7,TRBD1,TRBV29-1,TGCAGCTTCACGACAGGGATCAACGAGCAGTACTTC,CSFTTGINEQYF
.,TRBJ2-2,.,TRBV29-1,TGCAGCGTTGTTACAGCCCGCACCGGGGAGCTGTTTTTT,CSVVTARTGELFF
few,TRBJ2-1,TRBD2,TRBV27,TGTGCCAGCAGATCTGCGGGAGGGCCAGGTAGTGAGCAGTTCTTC,CASRSAGGPGSEQFF
many,TRBJ2-5,.,TRBV9,TGTGCCAGCAGCGCCTCCCAAGAGACCCAGTACTTC,CASSASQETQYF
.,TRBJ2-1,TRBD2,TRBV20-1,TGCAGTGCTAGCTCCGGTGCAGCGGGAGCCGGTGATGAGCAGTTCTTC,CSASSGAAGAGDEQFF
.,TRBJ1-2,.,TRBV7-3,TGTGCCAGCAGCCCGAACGCAGGGCTCCATGGCTACACCTTC,CASSPNAGLHGYTF
few,TRBJ2-2,.,TRBV6-5,TGTGCCAGCAGTTACTCGGAGGGAGGCACCGGGGAGCTGTTTTTT,CASSYSEGGTGELFF
.,TRBJ2-3,TRBD2,TRBV29-1,TGCAGCGTTGAAGATATGCAGTCCGGGACTAATACGCAGTATTTT,CSVEDMQSGTNTQYF
.,TRBJ2-1,TRBD2,TRBV10-3,TGTGCCATCAGTGAAACCGGGACTAGCGGGAGTCGTAATGAGCAGTTCTTC,CAISETGTSGSRNEQFF
.,TRBJ2-7,.,TRBV21-1,TGTGCCAGGAGCGGGGTCTACGAGCAGTACTTC,CARSGVYEQYF
.,TRBJ2-5,.,TRBV13,TGTGCCAGCAGCTTACGTGGGAGAAAGACCCAGTACTTC,CASSLRGRKTQYF
.,TRBJ1-4,.,TRBV12-5,TGTGCTAGTACCTGGGCAACTAATGAAAAACTGTTTTTT,CASTWATNEKLFF
.,TRBJ2-7,.,TRBV4-1,TGCGCCAGCAGCCAAGTCGGGGACACCACCTACGAGCAGTACTTC,CASSQVGDTTYEQYF
.,TRBJ2-7,.,TRBV20-1,TGCAGTGCTAGAGGGGCCCAACCCTACGAGCAGTACTTC,CSARGAQPYEQYF
.,TRBJ2-1,TRBD2,TRBV29-1,TGCAGCCTACTGACTAGCGGGAGAACCGATGAGCAGTTCTTC,CSLLTSGRTDEQFF
many,TRBJ2-1,.,TRBV7-3,TGTGCCAGCAGCTTAACGGGGTTCAATGAGCAGTTCTTC,CASSLTGFNEQFF
.,TRBJ2-5,TRBD2,TRBV24-1,TGTGCCACCAGTGATTTAGCGGGAGGAACGGCAACCCAGTACTTC,CATSDLAGGTATQYF
few,TRBJ2-7,.,TRBV27,TGTGCCAGCTGGGTTGGGGGCGCACGCCACGAGCAGTACTTC,CASWVGGARHEQYF
.,TRBJ1-5,.,TRBV20-1,TGCAGTGCTCATTCAGGGAATCAGCCCCAGCATTTT,CSAHSGNQPQHF
.,TRBJ2-7,TRBD1,TRBV30,TGTGCCTGGAGAGGACAGGGTTCCTTGGGCGAGCAGTACTTC,CAWRGQGSLGEQYF
.,TRBJ2-5,.,TRBV4-2,TGTGCCAGCAGCCAAGGATGGGGTGGAGAGACCCAGTACTTC,CASSQGWGGETQYF
few,TRBJ1-1,.,TRBV30,TGTGCCTGGAGTGTAGGAGGCACGAACACTGAAGCTTTCTTT,CAWSVGGTNTEAFF
many,TRBJ2-1,.,TRBV20-1,TGCAGTGCTAGAGTCCCCGTTGAGCAGTTCTTC,CSARVPVEQFF
.,TRBJ2-5,.,TRBV24-1,TGTGCCACCAGTGATTTGCTAAGGGGGCAAGAGACCCAGTACTTC,CATSDLLRGQETQYF
few,TRBJ2-3,TRBD1,TRBV7-9,TGTGCCAGCAGCTTTACTAGCGGAGGGACAGGGGTCACAGATACGCAGTATTTT,CASSFTSGGTGVTDTQYF
.,TRBJ1-1,TRBD1,TRBV20-1,TGCAGTGCTAGTCGCAGGGGGGTTGAAGCTTTCTTT,CSASRRGVEAFF
.,TRBJ1-5,.,TRBV10-3,TGTGCCATCAGTGAATCCGCCATCCCGTACAGCAATCAGCCCCAGCATTTT,CAISESAIPYSNQPQHF
.,TRBJ1-1,.,TRBV7-3,TGCGCCAGCAGCTTATTTACCTATGGGAACACTGAAGCTTTCTTT,CASSLFTYGNTEAFF
few,TRBJ2-3,.,TRBV4-3,TGCGCCAGCAGCCAAGATTCGGGACGGCCGAATACGCAGTATTTT,CASSQDSGRPNTQYF
.,TRBJ2-1,TRBD1,TRBV15,TGTGCCACCAGCAGAGATTGGACAGGTAACCATGAGCAGTTCTTC,CATSRDWTGNHEQFF
.,TRBJ2-5,.,TRBV3-1,TGTGCCAGCAGCCAAGGGGCCGCTTTGGGCCAAGAGACCCAGTACTTC,CASSQGAALGQETQYF
few,TRBJ2-7,.,TRBV7-9,TGTGCCAGCAGCACGAGAGGCCTAGCGAGCTACGAGCAGTACTTC,CASSTRGLASYEQYF
few,TRBJ2-1,.,TRBV7-8,TGTGCCAGCAGCTCAAAACAGACCGGGACTCGGAATGAGCAGTTCTTC,CASSSKQTGTRNEQFF
.,TRBJ2-7,TRBD2,TRBV6-2/TRBV6-3,TGTGCCAGCAGCCCGACTAGCGTGAGCTCCTACGAGCAGTACTTC,CASSPTSVSSYEQYF
many,TRBJ2-1,.,TRBV19,TGTGCCAGCAGTGCGGGGTACAATGAGCAGTTCTTC,CASSAGYNEQFF
few,TRBJ2-1,TRBD2,TRBV2,TGTGCCAGCAGACCCGGACTAGCGGGAGGGTATGAGCAGTTCTTC,CASRPGLAGGYEQFF
.,TRBJ2-3,.,TRBV4-1,TGCGCCAGCAACACCCGAAGCCGGGACTCCCGCACAGATACGCAGTATTTT,CASNTRSRDSRTDTQYF
few,TRBJ2-5,TRBD2,TRBV7-2,TGTGCCAGCAGCTTAACTAGCGGGAGGGTAAACAATGAGCAGTACTTC,CASSLTSGRVNNEQYF
.,TRBJ2-7,TRBD1,TRBV12-3/TRBV12-4,TGTGCCAGCAGTTTCCGGGACAGGTTTTACGAGCAGTACTTC,CASSFRDRFYEQYF
.,TRBJ2-1,TRBD1,TRBV11-3,TGTGCCAGCAGCTTCTCCGGGACAGGGGCATACAATGAGCAGTTCTTC,CASSFSGTGAYNEQFF
.,TRBJ2-6,TRBD2,TRBV6-6,TGTGCCAGTGAGGGACTAGCGGGAGGTGGGGCCAACGTCCTGACTTTC,CASEGLAGGGANVLTF
few,TRBJ1-2,TRBD1,TRBV12-3/TRBV12-4,TGTGCCAGCAGTTTAGGGCAGGGGGCGGGCTATGGCTACACCTTC,CASSLGQGAGYGYTF
few,TRBJ2-1,TRBD2,TRBV12-3/TRBV12-4,TGTGCCAGCACCGGACTAGCGGGAGGACCACCTTTTTACAATGAGCAGTTCTTC,CASTGLAGGPPFYNEQFF
.,TRBJ2-3,TRBD2,TRBV4-1,TGCGCCAGCAGCCAAGAATTACTAGCGGGAGTGCAAGATACGCAGTATTTT,CASSQELLAGVQDTQYF